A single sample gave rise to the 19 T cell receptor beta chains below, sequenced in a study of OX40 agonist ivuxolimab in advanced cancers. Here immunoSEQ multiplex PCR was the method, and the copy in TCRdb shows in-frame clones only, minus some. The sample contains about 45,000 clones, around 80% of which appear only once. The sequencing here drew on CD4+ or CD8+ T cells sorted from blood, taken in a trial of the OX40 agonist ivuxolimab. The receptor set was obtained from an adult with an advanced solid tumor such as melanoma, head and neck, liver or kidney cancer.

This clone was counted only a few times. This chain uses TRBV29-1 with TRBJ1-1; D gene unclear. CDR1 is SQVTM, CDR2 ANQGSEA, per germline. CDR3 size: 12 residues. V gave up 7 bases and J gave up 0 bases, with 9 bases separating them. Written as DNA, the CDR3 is TGCAGCGGTACAGCTATGAACACTGAAGCTTTCTTT. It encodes CSGTAMNTEAFF.

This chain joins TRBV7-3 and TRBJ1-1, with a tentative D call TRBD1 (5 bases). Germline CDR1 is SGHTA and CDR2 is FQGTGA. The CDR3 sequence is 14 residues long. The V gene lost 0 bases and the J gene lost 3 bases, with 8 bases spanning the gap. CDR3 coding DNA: TGTGCCAGCAGCTTAACTAAGGGGCACACTGAAGCTTTCTTT. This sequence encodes CASSLTKGHTEAFF.

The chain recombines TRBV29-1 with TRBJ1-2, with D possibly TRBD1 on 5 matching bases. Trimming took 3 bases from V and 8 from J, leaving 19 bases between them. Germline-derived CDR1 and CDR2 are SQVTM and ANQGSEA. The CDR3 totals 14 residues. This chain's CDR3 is CSVDRGSSLGGYTF. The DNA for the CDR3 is TGCAGCGTTGATAGGGGCAGTTCCCTAGGGGGCTACACCTTC.

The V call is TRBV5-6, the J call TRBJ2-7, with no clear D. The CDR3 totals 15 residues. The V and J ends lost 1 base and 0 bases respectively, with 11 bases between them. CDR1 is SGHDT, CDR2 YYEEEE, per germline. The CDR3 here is CASSLRPRNSYEQYF. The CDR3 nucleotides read TGTGCCAGCAGCTTGCGGCCTAGGAACTCCTACGAGCAGTACTTC.

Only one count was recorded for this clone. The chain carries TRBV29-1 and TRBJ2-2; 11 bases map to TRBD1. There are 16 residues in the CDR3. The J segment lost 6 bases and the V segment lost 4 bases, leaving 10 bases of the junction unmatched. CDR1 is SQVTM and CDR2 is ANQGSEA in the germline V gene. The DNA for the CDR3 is TGCAGCGTTGGGGACAGGGGGGCAGGGGGACCCGGGGAGCTGTTTTTT. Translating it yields CSVGDRGAGGPGELFF.

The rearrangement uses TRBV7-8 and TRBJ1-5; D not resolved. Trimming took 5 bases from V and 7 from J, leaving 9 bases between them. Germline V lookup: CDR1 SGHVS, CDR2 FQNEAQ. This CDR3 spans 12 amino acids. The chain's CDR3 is CASSIGEQPQHF. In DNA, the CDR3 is TGTGCCAGCAGCATTGGGGAACAGCCCCAGCATTTT.

The CDR3 DNA reads TGTGCCAGCAGCCTACGAGGGGCGGGAGTTTCGGGAAATGAGCAGTTCTTC. Amino acids: CASSLRGAGVSGNEQFF. This sequence joins TRBV7-9 and TRBJ2-1; 7 bases are a match to TRBD2. With V trimmed by 5 bases and J by 7 bases, 17 bases remained unmatched. The CDR3 totals 17 residues. The germline gives CDR1 SEHNR, CDR2 FQNEAQ (reference sequence).

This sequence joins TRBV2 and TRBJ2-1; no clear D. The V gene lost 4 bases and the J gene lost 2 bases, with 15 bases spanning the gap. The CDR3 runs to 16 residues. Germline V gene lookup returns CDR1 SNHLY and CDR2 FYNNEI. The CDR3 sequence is CASSGLETATYNEQFF. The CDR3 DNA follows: TGTGCCAGCAGTGGATTGGAGACGGCGACCTACAATGAGCAGTTCTTC.

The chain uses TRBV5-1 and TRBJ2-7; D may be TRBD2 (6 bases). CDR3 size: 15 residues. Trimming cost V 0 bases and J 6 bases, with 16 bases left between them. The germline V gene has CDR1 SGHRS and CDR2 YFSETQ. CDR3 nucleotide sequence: TGCGCCAGCAGCTTGGGATCCGGCGGGACGGGCGAGCAGTACTTC. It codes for CASSLGSGGTGEQYF.

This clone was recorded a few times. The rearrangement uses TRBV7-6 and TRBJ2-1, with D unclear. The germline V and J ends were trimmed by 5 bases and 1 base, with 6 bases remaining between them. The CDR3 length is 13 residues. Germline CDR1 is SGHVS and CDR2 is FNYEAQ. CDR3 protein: CASSTQSYNEQFF. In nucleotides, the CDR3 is TGTGCCAGCAGCACCCAATCCTACAATGAGCAGTTCTTC.

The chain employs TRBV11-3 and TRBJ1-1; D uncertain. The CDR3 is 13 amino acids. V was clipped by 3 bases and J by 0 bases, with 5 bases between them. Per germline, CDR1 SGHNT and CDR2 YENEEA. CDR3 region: CASSLMMNTEAFF. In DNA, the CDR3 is TGTGCCAGCAGCTTGATGATGAACACTGAAGCTTTCTTT.

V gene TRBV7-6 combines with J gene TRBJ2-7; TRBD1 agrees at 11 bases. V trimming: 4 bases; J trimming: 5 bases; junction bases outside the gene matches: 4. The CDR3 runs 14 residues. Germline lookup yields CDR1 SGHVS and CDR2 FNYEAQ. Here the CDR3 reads CASSSPGQGDEQYF. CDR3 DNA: TGTGCCAGCAGCTCTCCGGGACAGGGGGACGAGCAGTACTTC. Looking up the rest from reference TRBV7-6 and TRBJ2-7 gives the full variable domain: GAGVSQSPRYKVTKRGQDVALRCDPISGHVSLYWYRQALGQGPEFLTYFNYEAQQDKSGLPNDRFSAERPEGSISTLTIQRTEQRDSAMYRCASSSPGQGDEQYFGPGTRLTVT.

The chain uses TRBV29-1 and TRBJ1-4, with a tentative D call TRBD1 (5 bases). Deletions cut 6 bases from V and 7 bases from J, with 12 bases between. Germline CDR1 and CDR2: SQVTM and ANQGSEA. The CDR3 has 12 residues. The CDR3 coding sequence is TGCAGCGTCTTGGGGCTGCGTGAAAAACTGTTTTTT. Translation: CSVLGLREKLFF. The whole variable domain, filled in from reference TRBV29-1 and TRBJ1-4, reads SAVISQKPSRDICQRGTSLTIQCQVDSQVTMMFWYRQQPGQSLTLIATANQGSEATYESGFVIDKFPISRPNLTFSTLTVSNMSPEDSSIYLCSVLGLREKLFFGSGTQLSVL.

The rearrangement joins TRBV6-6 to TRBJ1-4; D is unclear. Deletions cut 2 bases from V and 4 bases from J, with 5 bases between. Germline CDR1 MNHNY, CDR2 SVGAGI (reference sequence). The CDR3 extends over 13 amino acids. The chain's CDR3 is CASSYVVNEKLFF. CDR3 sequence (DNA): TGTGCCAGCAGTTACGTGGTTAATGAAAAACTGTTTTTT.

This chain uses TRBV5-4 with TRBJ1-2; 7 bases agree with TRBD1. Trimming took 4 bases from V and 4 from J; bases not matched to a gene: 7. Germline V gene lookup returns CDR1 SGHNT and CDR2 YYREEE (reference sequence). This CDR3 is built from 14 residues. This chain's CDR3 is CASSPDREAYGYTF. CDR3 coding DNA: TGTGCCAGCAGCCCTGACAGGGAGGCCTATGGCTACACCTTC.

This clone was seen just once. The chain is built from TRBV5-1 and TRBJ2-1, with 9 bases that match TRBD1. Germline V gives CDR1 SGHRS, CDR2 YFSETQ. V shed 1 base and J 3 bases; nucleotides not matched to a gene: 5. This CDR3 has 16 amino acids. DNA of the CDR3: TGCGCCAGCAGCTTGCAGACAGGGGGATTCTACAATGAGCAGTTCTTC. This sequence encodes CASSLQTGGFYNEQFF. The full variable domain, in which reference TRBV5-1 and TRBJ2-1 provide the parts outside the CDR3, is KAGVTQTPRYLIKTRGQQVTLSCSPISGHRSVSWYQQTPGQGLQFLFEYFSETQRNKGNFPGRFSGRQFSNSRSEMNVSTLELGDSALYLCASSLQTGGFYNEQFFGPGTRLTVL.

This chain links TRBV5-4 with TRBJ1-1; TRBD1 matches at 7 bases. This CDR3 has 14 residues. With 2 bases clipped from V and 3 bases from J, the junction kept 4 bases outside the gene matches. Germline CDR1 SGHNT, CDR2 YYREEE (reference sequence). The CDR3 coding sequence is TGTGCCAGCAGCTTTGACAGGGCATACACTGAAGCTTTCTTT. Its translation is CASSFDRAYTEAFF.

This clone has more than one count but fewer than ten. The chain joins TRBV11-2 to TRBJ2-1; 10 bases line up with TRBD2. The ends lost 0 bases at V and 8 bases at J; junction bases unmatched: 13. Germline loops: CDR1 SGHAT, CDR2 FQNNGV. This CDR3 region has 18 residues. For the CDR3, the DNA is TGTGCCAGCAGCTTAGATGAGACTAGCGGGCTCCGCGATCATGAGCAGTTCTTC. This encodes CASSLDETSGLRDHEQFF. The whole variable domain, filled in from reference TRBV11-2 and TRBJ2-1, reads EAGVAQSPRYKIIEKRQSVAFWCNPISGHATLYWYQQILGQGPKLLIQFQNNGVVDDSQLPKDRFSAERLKGVDSTLKIQPAKLEDSAVYLCASSLDETSGLRDHEQFFGPGTRLTVL.

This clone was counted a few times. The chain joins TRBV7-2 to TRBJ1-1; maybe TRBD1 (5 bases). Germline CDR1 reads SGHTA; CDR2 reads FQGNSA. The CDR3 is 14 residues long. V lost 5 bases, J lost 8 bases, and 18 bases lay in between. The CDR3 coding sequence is TGTGCCAGCAGCCCAGGGAGGGCCCTCGGGGAAGCTTTCTTT. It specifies CASSPGRALGEAFF.